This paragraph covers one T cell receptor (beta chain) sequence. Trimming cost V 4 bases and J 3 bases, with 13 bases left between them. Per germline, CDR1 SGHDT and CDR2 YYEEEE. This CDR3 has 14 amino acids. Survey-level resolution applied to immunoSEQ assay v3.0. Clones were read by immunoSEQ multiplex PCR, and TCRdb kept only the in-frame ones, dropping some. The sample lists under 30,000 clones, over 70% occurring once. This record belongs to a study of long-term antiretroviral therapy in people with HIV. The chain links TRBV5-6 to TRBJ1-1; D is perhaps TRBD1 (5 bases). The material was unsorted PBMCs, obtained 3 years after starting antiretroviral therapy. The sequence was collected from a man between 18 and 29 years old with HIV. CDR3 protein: CASSRRGDYTEAFF. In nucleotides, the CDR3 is TGTGCCAGCAGCCGAAGGGGTGATTACACTGAAGCTTTCTTT.